This T cell receptor (beta chain) was sequenced during a study of shared clonotypes between healthy human individuals. Profiling relied on immunoSEQ multiplex PCR, and the TCRdb table lists in-frame clones only, not all of them. The data contain about 300,000 clones, around 74% of them seen just once; the ten biggest clones take up about a tenth. CD45RA+ naive and CD45RA-negative memory subsets were separated from CD4+ cells. Study observations and caveats: Deeper or shallower sequencing was expected to change how clonotypes are shared among donors.

This clone has more than one count but fewer than ten. As yet, its antigen is unknown. Trimming shortened V by 6 bases and J by 8 bases, and 25 bases separated the two germline ends. Germline CDR1 reads SGHAT; CDR2 reads FQNNGV. This CDR3 contains 16 residues. The chain joins TRBV11-2 to TRBJ1-1; the D gene is possibly TRBD1 (5 bases). The sample consisted of memory CD4+ T cells sorted from blood. Subset indicated: CD45RA-negative fraction. The receptor was derived from a man younger than 40 in good health. CDR3 DNA: TGTGCCAGCAGGAACCTGGGACGGGACCTTAAACCCGAAGCTTTCTTT. This encodes CASRNLGRDLKPEAFF.